Detailed here is one T cell receptor beta chain. Its antigen is not known. The data are from a study of post-analysis software for immune sequencing data. Study in general: Relapsing-remitting, secondary progressive and progressive-relapsing forms made up the multiple sclerosis disease courses.

Study-level findings and limits: When the samples were clustered directly with F measure, those that had been prepared in the same batch showed strong co-clustering. TRBV segments more frequent in patients than in controls numbered several and included TRBV5-6, TRBV5-1 and TRBV20-1. There was significantly lower normalized Chao1 diversity in multiple sclerosis patients than in controls.

The germline V gene encodes CDR1 SGHNT and CDR2 YENEEA. The CDR3 runs to 15 residues. Trimming took off 1 base at V and 2 bases at J, with 10 bases between the two ends. The library was made from cDNA and included unique molecular identifiers. TCRdb called the PCR reads again in MiXCR, with one record for every CDR3 protein. The table includes roughly 650,000 distinct CDR3 sequences, approximately 60% detected once. The J gene is TRBJ2-3, the V gene TRBV11-3; possible D gene TRBD1, 5 bases. The sequenced sample consisted of blood. The TCR was taken from a girl aged 2-10 years with multiple sclerosis. CDR3 amino acids: CASSLGLGATDTQYF. The CDR3 nucleotides are TGTGCCAGCAGCTTAGGGCTAGGGGCCACAGATACGCAGTATTTT.